Below are 7 T cell receptor beta chains sequenced from a single sample in a study of T cell responses to AZD1222 COVID-19 vaccine (dated by TCRdb to the early 2020s). The receptor library was made with the immunoSEQ multiplex PCR assay. TCRdb retrieved this table from immuneACCESS and kept in-frame rearrangements only. Not all clones are present; in checked studies, unresolved V genes account for under half, and no reason is known for the remainder. For this sample there are 130,000 to 150,000 clones; about 86% appear just once. 5% to 6% of the sample is taken by the ten largest. The sample's time point, from its label and the paper: about 28 days (+/-7) after the second vaccine dose. The material was peripheral blood, obtained 28 days after the second AZD1222 dose. The receptors were gathered from an adult who received the AZD1222 COVID-19 vaccine.

This rearrangement joins TRBV6-1 to TRBJ1-3, with 9 bases aligning to TRBD1. J gave up 4 bases and V 2 bases, and 3 bases lay outside the gene matches. Germline CDR1 MNHNS, CDR2 SASEGT. CDR3 length equals 15 residues. Here the CDR3 reads CASSETGTGGNTIYF. DNA of the CDR3: TGTGCCAGCAGTGAAACCGGGACAGGGGGAAACACCATATATTTT.

V gene TRBV28 combines with J gene TRBJ2-1, with 8 bases that match TRBD2. This CDR3 region has 15 residues. CDR1 and CDR2 (germline): MDHEN, SYDVKM. Trimming at V came to 6 bases and at J to 3 bases, leaving 7 bases not matched to a gene. The CDR3 loop reads CASSYNAGGYNEQFF. The CDR3 DNA reads TGTGCCAGCAGCTATAATGCGGGAGGCTACAATGAGCAGTTCTTC.

This clone showed up just a few times. The V call is TRBV29-1, the J call TRBJ1-3; the match to TRBD1 covers 9 bases. V was clipped by 2 bases and J by 7 bases; unmatched bases: 6. The CDR3 runs to 14 residues. Germline V gene sequence: CDR1 SQVTM, CDR2 ANQGSEA. CDR3 residues: CSVELGQGWNTIYF. CDR3 bases: TGCAGCGTTGAATTGGGACAGGGTTGGAACACCATATATTTT.

Only a few counts were recorded for this clone. The chain couples TRBV14 to TRBJ2-1; TRBD1 matches at 9 bases. The ends lost 3 bases at V and 7 bases at J; junction bases unmatched: 13. CDR3 length equals 17 residues. Per germline, CDR1 SGHDN and CDR2 FVKESK. CDR3 sequence: CASSQGRLRDRVNEQFF. CDR3 nucleotides: TGTGCCAGCAGCCAGGGTCGGCTCCGGGACAGGGTAAATGAGCAGTTCTTC.

Only one count was recorded for this clone. The genes are TRBV6-5 and TRBJ1-6; no clear D gene. Germline-derived CDR1 and CDR2 are MNHEY and SVGAGI. CDR3 length equals 14 residues. Trimming took off 3 bases at V and 12 bases at J, with 15 bases between the two ends. The CDR3 DNA reads as TGTGCCAGCAGTTATAAATCTATCTCGGGACCCCTCCACTTT. As protein: CASSYKSISGPLHF.

The chain combines TRBV7-6 with TRBJ2-7, with a weak D call TRBD1 (6 bases). The germline V and J ends were trimmed by 6 bases and 2 bases, with 14 bases remaining between them. Germline V gives CDR1 SGHVS, CDR2 FNYEAQ. This CDR3 is built from 14 residues. CDR3 DNA sequence: TGTGCCAGCAGTCCCTCAGGGGTAACCTACGAGCAGTACTTC. Amino acid sequence: CASSPSGVTYEQYF.

A few counts support this clone. The CDR3 nucleotides are TGTGCCAGCAGACCACAGGGCACCGGGGAGCTGTTTTTT. This sequence encodes CASRPQGTGELFF. The chain recombines TRBV13 with TRBJ2-2, with D perhaps TRBD1 (6 bases). The germline V gene has CDR1 PRHDT and CDR2 FYEKMQ (reference sequence). This CDR3 contains 13 residues. V was cut by 6 bases and J by 4 bases, with 9 bases left in between.